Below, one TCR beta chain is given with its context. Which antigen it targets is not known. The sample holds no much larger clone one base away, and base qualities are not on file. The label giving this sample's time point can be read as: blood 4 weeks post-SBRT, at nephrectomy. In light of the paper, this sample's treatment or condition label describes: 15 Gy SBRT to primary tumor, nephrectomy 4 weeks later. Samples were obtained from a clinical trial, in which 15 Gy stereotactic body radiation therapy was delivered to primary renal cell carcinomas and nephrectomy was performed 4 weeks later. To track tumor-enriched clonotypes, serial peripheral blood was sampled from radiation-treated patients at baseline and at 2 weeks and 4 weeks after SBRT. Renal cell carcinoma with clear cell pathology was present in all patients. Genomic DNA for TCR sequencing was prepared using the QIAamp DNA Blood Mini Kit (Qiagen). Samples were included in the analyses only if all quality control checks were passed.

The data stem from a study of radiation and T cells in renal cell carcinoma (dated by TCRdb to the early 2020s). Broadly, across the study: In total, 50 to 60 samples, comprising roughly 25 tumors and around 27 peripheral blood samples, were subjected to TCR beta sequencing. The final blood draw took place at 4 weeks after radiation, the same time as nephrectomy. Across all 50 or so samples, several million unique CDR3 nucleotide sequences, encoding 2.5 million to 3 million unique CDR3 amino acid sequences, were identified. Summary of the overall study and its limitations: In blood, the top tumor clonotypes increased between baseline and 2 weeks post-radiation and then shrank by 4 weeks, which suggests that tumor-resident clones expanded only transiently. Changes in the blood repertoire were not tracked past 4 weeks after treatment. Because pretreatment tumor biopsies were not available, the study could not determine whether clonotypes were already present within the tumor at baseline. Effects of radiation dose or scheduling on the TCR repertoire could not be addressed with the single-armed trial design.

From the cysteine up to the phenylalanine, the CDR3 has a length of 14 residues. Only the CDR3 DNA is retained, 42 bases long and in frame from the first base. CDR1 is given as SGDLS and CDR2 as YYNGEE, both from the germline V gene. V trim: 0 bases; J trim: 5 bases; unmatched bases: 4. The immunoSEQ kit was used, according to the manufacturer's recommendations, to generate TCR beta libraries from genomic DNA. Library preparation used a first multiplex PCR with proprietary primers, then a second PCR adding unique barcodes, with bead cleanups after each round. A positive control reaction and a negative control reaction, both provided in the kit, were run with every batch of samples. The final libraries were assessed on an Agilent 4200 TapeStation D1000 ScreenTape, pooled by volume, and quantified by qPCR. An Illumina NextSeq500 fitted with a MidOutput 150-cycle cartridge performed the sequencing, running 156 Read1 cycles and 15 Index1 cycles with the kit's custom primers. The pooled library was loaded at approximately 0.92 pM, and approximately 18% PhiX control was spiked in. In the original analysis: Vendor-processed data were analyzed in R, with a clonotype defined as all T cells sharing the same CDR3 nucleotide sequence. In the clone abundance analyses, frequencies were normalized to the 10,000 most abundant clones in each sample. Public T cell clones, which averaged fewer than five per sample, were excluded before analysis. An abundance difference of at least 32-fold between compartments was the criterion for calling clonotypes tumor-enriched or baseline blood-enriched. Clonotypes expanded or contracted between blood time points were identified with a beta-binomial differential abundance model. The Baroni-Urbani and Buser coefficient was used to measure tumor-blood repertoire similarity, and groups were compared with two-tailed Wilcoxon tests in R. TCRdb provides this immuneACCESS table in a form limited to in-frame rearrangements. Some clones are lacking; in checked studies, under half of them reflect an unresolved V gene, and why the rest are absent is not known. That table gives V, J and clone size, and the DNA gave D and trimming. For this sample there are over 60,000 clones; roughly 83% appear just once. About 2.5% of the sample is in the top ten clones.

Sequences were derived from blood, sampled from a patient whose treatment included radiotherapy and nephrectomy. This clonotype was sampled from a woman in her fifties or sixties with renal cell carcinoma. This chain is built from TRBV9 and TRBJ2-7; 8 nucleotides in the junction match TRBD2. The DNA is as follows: TGTGCCAGCAGCGTAGTCGGGGGGGCCGACGAGCAGTACTTC. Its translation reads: CASSVVGGADEQYF.